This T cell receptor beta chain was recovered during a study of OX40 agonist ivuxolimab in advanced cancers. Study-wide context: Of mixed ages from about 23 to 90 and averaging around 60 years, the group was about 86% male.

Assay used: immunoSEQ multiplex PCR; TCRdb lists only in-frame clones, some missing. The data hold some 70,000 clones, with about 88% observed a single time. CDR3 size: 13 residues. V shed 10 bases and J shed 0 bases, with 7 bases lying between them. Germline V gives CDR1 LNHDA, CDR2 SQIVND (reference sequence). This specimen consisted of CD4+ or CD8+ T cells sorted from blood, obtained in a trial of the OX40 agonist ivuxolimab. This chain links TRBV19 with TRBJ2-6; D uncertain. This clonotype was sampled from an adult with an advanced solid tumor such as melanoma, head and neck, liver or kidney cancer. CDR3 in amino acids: CATGFSGANVLTF. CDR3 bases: TGTGCCACCGGGTTCTCTGGGGCCAACGTCCTGACTTTC.